This T cell receptor (beta chain) is drawn from a study of OX40 agonist ivuxolimab in advanced cancers. Across the whole study: Having had anti-PD-1, anti-PD-L1 or anti-CTLA-4 therapy before was allowed, and approximately 40% had some.

The CDR3 is 15 residues long. Between the trimmed V and J ends, which lost 4 bases and 2 bases, there was a span of 15 bases. Germline values: CDR1 SGHTS, CDR2 YDEGEE. The method was immunoSEQ multiplex PCR; TCRdb's version includes in-frame clones alone and lacks a portion of them. This table holds about 56,000 clones, roughly 80% found once. The chain is built from TRBV5-8 and TRBJ1-2; D is unresolved. The receptor's source is an adult with an advanced solid tumor such as melanoma, head and neck, liver or kidney cancer. The source material was CD4+ or CD8+ T cells sorted from blood, sampled in a trial of the OX40 agonist ivuxolimab. CDR3 protein: CASSPKTGRNYGYTF. Here the CDR3 DNA reads TGTGCCAGCAGCCCGAAGACCGGACGGAACTATGGCTACACCTTC. Full variable domain (outside the CDR3, taken from reference TRBV5-8 and TRBJ1-2): EAGVTQSPTHLIKTRGQQATLRCSPISGHTSVYWYQQALGLGLQFLLWYDEGEERNRGNFPPRFSGRQFPNYSSELNVNALELEDSALYLCASSPKTGRNYGYTFGSGTRLTVV.